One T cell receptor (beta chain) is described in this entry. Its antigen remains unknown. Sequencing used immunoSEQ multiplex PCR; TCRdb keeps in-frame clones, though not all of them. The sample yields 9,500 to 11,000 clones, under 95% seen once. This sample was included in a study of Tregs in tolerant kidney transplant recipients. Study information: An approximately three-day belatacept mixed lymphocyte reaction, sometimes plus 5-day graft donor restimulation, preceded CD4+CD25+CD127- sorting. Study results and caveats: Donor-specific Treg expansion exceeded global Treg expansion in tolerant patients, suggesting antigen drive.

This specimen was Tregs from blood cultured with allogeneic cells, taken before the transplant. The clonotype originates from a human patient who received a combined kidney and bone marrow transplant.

CDR3: CASSLVASGRNSYEQYF. The CDR3, as DNA: TGTGCCAGCAGCTTAGTGGCTAGCGGGAGGAACTCCTACGAGCAGTACTTC. The chain links TRBV7-2 to TRBJ2-7; 11 bases agree with TRBD2. Per the germline V gene, CDR1 is SGHTA and CDR2 is FQGNSA. After removal of 1 base from V and 0 bases from J, the junction contained 5 bases not matched to a gene. There are 17 residues in the CDR3.